These T cell receptor beta chains were read from a single sample in a study of CD8 T cells in ankylosing spondylitis. Via MiXCR, TCRdb re-called the 5' RACE reads, giving one row per CDR3 protein. This sample has about 750,000 distinct CDR3 sequences; 19% occur once, and the top ten carry under 20%. What was sequenced was blood, either unsorted or a sorted T cell fraction (not recorded which). Receptors were obtained from a male donor with ankylosing spondylitis. CDR3s include the opening cysteine and the closing phenylalanine or tryptophan. The order of the fields is J gene, V gene, D gene, clone size, CDR3 protein, CDR3 DNA. The D gene is left open where the match is weak. Not all rows give a size; the values are once, few, many and, for expanded clones, a class.

TRBJ2-1	TRBV7-2	NA	many	CASSSGSYNEQFF	TGCGCCAGCAGCAGCGGCTCCTACAATGAGCAGTTCTTC
TRBJ2-7	TRBV7-2	TRBD1	few	CASKPGQGTYEQYF	TGTGCCAGCAAACCGGGACAGGGGACCTACGAGCAGTACTTC
TRBJ1-1	TRBV2	TRBD1	NA	CASSDGSGGNTEAFF	TGTGCCAGCAGTGATGGCTCAGGGGGGAATACTGAAGCTTTCTTT
TRBJ1-1	TRBV5-1	NA	NA	CASSLFTGQNTEAFF	TGCGCCAGCAGCTTGTTTACAGGGCAGAACACTGAAGCTTTCTTT
TRBJ2-2	TRBV5-1	TRBD2	many	CASSFTSGRELFF	TGCGCCAGCAGCTTCACTAGCGGGAGGGAGCTGTTTTTT
TRBJ2-7	TRBV28	NA	NA	CASSGSPEGYEQYF	TGTGCCAGCAGTGGCAGTCCAGAGGGCTACGAGCAGTACTTC
TRBJ2-5	TRBV27	NA	NA	CASSLGGSTQETQYF	TGTGCCAGCAGTTTGGGGGGCAGTACCCAAGAGACCCAGTACTTC
TRBJ2-6	TRBV29-1	NA	few	CSVAHSGANVLTF	TGCAGCGTTGCACACTCTGGGGCCAACGTCCTGACTTTC
TRBJ1-1	TRBV10-3	NA	many	CAIKTGNTEAFF	TGTGCCATTAAGACAGGGAACACTGAAGCTTTCTTT
TRBJ1-1	TRBV10-3	NA	NA	CAISGGRQGEAFF	TGTGCCATCAGTGGGGGTCGCCAGGGAGAAGCTTTCTTT
TRBJ2-7	TRBV27	NA	NA	CASSPWRQAFEQYF	TGTGCCAGCAGCCCTTGGAGGCAGGCGTTCGAGCAGTACTTC
TRBJ2-1	TRBV29-1	TRBD2	NA	CSVEWTSGYNEQFF	TGCAGCGTTGAATGGACTAGTGGTTACAATGAGCAGTTCTTC
TRBJ1-5	TRBV7-9	NA	many	CASSPGTYSNQPQHF	TGTGCCAGCAGCCCCGGGACCTATAGCAATCAGCCCCAGCATTTT
TRBJ1-1	TRBV20-1	NA	NA	CSARGEAEAFF	TGCAGTGCTAGAGGCGAAGCTGAAGCTTTCTTT
TRBJ1-5	TRBV7-9	NA	NA	CASSLVGDPYSNQPQHF	TGTGCCAGCAGCTTAGTGGGGGACCCATATAGCAATCAGCCCCAGCATTTT
TRBJ1-1	TRBV5-5	NA	NA	CASSPDVRTEAFF	TGTGCCAGCAGCCCGGACGTTCGGACTGAAGCTTTCTTT